The rows below give T cell receptor beta chains drawn from one sample of a study of T cell responses to AZD1222 COVID-19 vaccine. Repertoires were generated with immunoSEQ multiplex PCR, while TCRdb's copy carries only in-frame clones and drops some. Here the sample spans tens of thousands of clones, around 83% being singletons. The input for sequencing was peripheral blood, taken on day 0 of AZD1222 vaccination. All receptors derive from an adult in good health. Each CDR3 is given with its conserved first and last residue. The D gene is left open where the match is weak. Not every row has a clone size; where given, it reads once, few, many or a size class.

D,size,J,V,length,DNA,CDR3
-,-,TRBJ2-3,TRBV27,16,TGTGCCAGCAGTTTATCCCAGGGCCTCAGCACAGATACGCAGTATTTT,CASSLSQGLSTDTQYF
-,-,TRBJ2-5,TRBV15,15,TGTGCCACCAGCTTACCCCCGGGGTACAAAGAGACCCAGTACTTC,CATSLPPGYKETQYF
TRBD1,many,TRBJ1-1,TRBV4-1,16,TGCGCCAGCAGCCAAAATCCGGGACAGAAGAACACTGAAGCTTTCTTT,CASSQNPGQKNTEAFF
-,-,TRBJ2-2,TRBV4-1,16,TGCGCCAGCAGCCAAGTAGGATCGGGAAACACCGGGGAGCTGTTTTTT,CASSQVGSGNTGELFF
-,-,TRBJ1-1,TRBV5-1,18,TGCGCCAGCAGCTTGGGTTACCGGATGGGGGCCTTGAACACTGAAGCTTTCTTT,CASSLGYRMGALNTEAFF
-,-,TRBJ1-4,TRBV5-5,12,TGTGCCAGCAGCCCGAGAAATGAAAAACTGTTTTTT,CASSPRNEKLFF
-,once,TRBJ2-5,TRBV30,18,TGTGCCTGGAGTGTACGAATCCCCTGGACAGCTGACCAAGAGACCCAGTACTTC,CAWSVRIPWTADQETQYF
-,-,TRBJ1-2,TRBV28,15,TGTGCCAGCAGTTTATCCTCACAGGGTGATGATGGCTACACCTTC,CASSLSSQGDDGYTF
-,-,TRBJ2-3,TRBV6-4,14,TGTGCCAGCAGTGACTCCCGTTCCACAGATACGCAGTATTTT,CASSDSRSTDTQYF
-,-,TRBJ2-5,TRBV6-2/TRBV6-3,16,TGTGCCAGCAGTTACTCGCCGGGCGCCCCCCAAGAGACCCAGTACTTC,CASSYSPGAPQETQYF
TRBD1,-,TRBJ2-7,TRBV12-5,14,TGTGCTAGTGGTTTGAATACAGGGGTAGGCGAGCAGTACTTC,CASGLNTGVGEQYF
-,-,TRBJ2-7,TRBV30,15,TGTGCCTGGAGTGTAGGGGGGACCGGCTCCTACGAGCAGTACTTC,CAWSVGGTGSYEQYF
TRBD1,-,TRBJ1-2,TRBV7-9,14,TGTGCCAGCAGCTCAGAACAGGGGCCGAATGGCTACACCTTC,CASSSEQGPNGYTF
-,-,TRBJ2-5,TRBV7-8,14,TGTGCCAGCAGCTTAGCGGGGCCGCGGGAGACCCAGTACTTC,CASSLAGPRETQYF
-,-,TRBJ1-6,TRBV5-8,18,TGTGCCAGCAGCCCCCGGGACCTAGATTCCTCCTATAATTCACCCCTCCACTTT,CASSPRDLDSSYNSPLHF
-,-,TRBJ2-1,TRBV7-2,15,TGTGCCAGCCGATTCCATTCCGGCTCCTACAATGAGCAGTTCTTC,CASRFHSGSYNEQFF
-,-,TRBJ1-2,TRBV10-3,16,TGTGCCATCAGTGAGAGTCAGTCCTTTACTAACTATGGCTACACCTTC,CAISESQSFTNYGYTF
-,-,TRBJ1-5,TRBV6-6,13,TGTGCCAGCAGCCTCGGGGGGGGTCAGCCCCAGCATTTT,CASSLGGGQPQHF
-,-,TRBJ2-3,TRBV9,13,TGTGCCAGCAGCGAGACCCCGATAGATACGCAGTATTTT,CASSETPIDTQYF
TRBD1,-,TRBJ1-1,TRBV27,14,TGTGCCAGCAGTCTGGACAGGGGTTTACCTGAAGCTTTCTTT,CASSLDRGLPEAFF
-,once,TRBJ2-7,TRBV14,16,TGTGCCAGCAGCCAATTTCTACCAGGACGGACCTACGAGCAGTACTTC,CASSQFLPGRTYEQYF
-,-,TRBJ2-1,TRBV12-5,11,TGTGCTAGTGGTTTGAACAATGAGCAGTTCTTC,CASGLNNEQFF
-,-,TRBJ2-3,TRBV27,15,TGTGCCAGCAGTTTTCAGGGTATGGGCACAGATACGCAGTATTTT,CASSFQGMGTDTQYF
-,-,TRBJ1-1,TRBV2,11,TGTGCCAGCAGTGGTCGGACTGAAGCTTTCTTT,CASSGRTEAFF
TRBD1,-,TRBJ1-2,TRBV7-9,15,TGTGCCAGCAGCTCAGCCTCCGGGACAGGGACTGGCTACACCTTC,CASSSASGTGTGYTF
-,-,TRBJ2-1,TRBV24-1,15,TGTGCCACCAGTGACCAGGGGTTTAGCGGCGATGAGCAGTTCTTC,CATSDQGFSGDEQFF
TRBD1,-,TRBJ2-7,TRBV29-1,13,TGCAGCGTTCACCGACAGGGGGACTACGAGCAGTACTTC,CSVHRQGDYEQYF
-,-,TRBJ1-1,TRBV7-9,15,TGTGCCAGCAGCCAAGACCGAGTGGGGGACACTGAAGCTTTCTTT,CASSQDRVGDTEAFF
TRBD1,-,TRBJ1-5,TRBV18,15,TGTGCCAGCTCACCAACAGGGGACAGCAATCAGCCCCAGCATTTT,CASSPTGDSNQPQHF
-,-,TRBJ2-3,TRBV4-2,20,TGTGCCAGCAGCCGAGCTGCTACTGTGGCGGGCGGTAGTCTAATGGATACGCAGTATTTT,CASSRAATVAGGSLMDTQYF
-,few,TRBJ2-2,TRBV11-3,15,TGTGCCAGCAGCCCAGAGGGGACAAACACCGGGGAGCTGTTTTTT,CASSPEGTNTGELFF
-,once,TRBJ2-7,TRBV28,13,TGTGCCAGCAGAGATATTGGAGCGGACGAGCAGTACTTC,CASRDIGADEQYF
-,-,TRBJ2-7,TRBV5-1,15,TGCGCCAGCAATCCAGGGTGGGGTAATTCCTACGAGCAGTACTTC,CASNPGWGNSYEQYF
-,-,TRBJ1-1,TRBV7-9,14,TGTGCCAGCAGCTCCGGACCGAGGGGCACTGAAGCTTTCTTT,CASSSGPRGTEAFF
TRBD1,-,TRBJ2-7,TRBV10-3,13,TGTGCCATGCGACGACAGGGCTCCTACGAGCAGTACTTC,CAMRRQGSYEQYF
TRBD1,-,TRBJ1-6,TRBV6-4,16,TGTGCCAGCAGTAAACCGGACAGGGTCGGCAATTCACCCCTCCACTTT,CASSKPDRVGNSPLHF
-,-,TRBJ2-7,TRBV5-6,12,TGTGCCAGCAGCCACCCGGGGGAGGAGCAGTACTTC,CASSHPGEEQYF
TRBD2,-,TRBJ2-1,TRBV3-1/TRBV3-2,14,TGTGCCAGCAGCCCTAGCGGGGGGGCCAATGAGCAGTTCTTC,CASSPSGGANEQFF
-,-,TRBJ2-7,TRBV5-1,16,TGCGCCAGCAGCTTGAGGGCGACTAGTTTTTCCTACGAGCAGTACTTC,CASSLRATSFSYEQYF
TRBD1,few,TRBJ1-4,TRBV7-8,15,TGTGCCAGCAGCCCAACCGACAGGGCAGGGGAAAAACTGTTTTTT,CASSPTDRAGEKLFF
-,-,TRBJ1-5,TRBV3-1/TRBV3-2,15,TGTGCCAGCAGCCAAGAACCCGGGTTTAATCAGCCCCAGCATTTT,CASSQEPGFNQPQHF
-,-,TRBJ1-4,TRBV20-1,14,TGCAGTGCTAGTCAGACGACAGCTAATGAAAAACTGTTTTTT,CSASQTTANEKLFF
TRBD1,-,TRBJ1-2,TRBV6-6,15,TGTGCCAGCAGTTTGCGGGGACAGGGAAACTATGGCTACACCTTC,CASSLRGQGNYGYTF
TRBD1,-,TRBJ1-6,TRBV5-1,16,TGCGCCAGCAGCCCCGGTGGAGGACAGGGTTATTCACCCCTCCACTTT,CASSPGGGQGYSPLHF
TRBD1,-,TRBJ2-7,TRBV19,13,TGTGCCAGTAGTGAGGGACAGGGAGGGGAGCAGTACTTC,CASSEGQGGEQYF
TRBD1,few,TRBJ1-3,TRBV10-2,14,TGCGCCAGCAGGGACAGGGGCTCTGGAAACACCATATATTTT,CASRDRGSGNTIYF
TRBD1,-,TRBJ2-2,TRBV7-2,15,TGTGCCAGCAGTCCCGGGACAGGGCAATCCGGGGAGCTGTTTTTT,CASSPGTGQSGELFF